This T cell receptor beta chain was captured in a study of lymphopenia after photon versus proton radiotherapy. Broader study findings: Better survival with proton therapy was suggested as possible, not demonstrated. A bigger post-nadir fall in TCR diversity correlated inversely with survival time in deceased patients.

Method: immunoSEQ multiplex PCR; TCRdb's copy keeps in-frame clones and lacks some. The sample yields approximately 29,000 clones, under 90% seen once. Trimming removed 0 bases from V and 5 bases from J, with 7 bases in between. Per germline, CDR1 KGHSH and CDR2 LQKENI. The CDR3 loop spans 13 amino acids. Of note for this clone: The antigen remains unidentified.

This TCR came from a woman aged 65 to 85 with pancreatic cancer. V is TRBV18 and J is TRBJ2-5; D gene uncertain. The sequences come from peripheral blood, collected from a patient treated with proton-based radiotherapy. The CDR3: CASSPPPYETQYF. DNA of the CDR3: TGTGCCAGCTCACCACCCCCTTACGAGACCCAGTACTTC.